The next 6 T cell receptor beta chains were all read from a single sample in a study of Graves' ophthalmopathy and Graves' hyperthyroidism. The sequenced template was RNA, covering the TCR beta CDR3 region. The first round was an RT-PCR with HTBI primers, and the second round was a multiplex PCR. One entry per CDR3 protein results from TCRdb running MiXCR on the multiplex PCR reads. This sample carries a few hundred thousand distinct CDR3 sequences, approximately 17% of them seen once, and the ten largest clones take roughly 2.4%. The sequencing input was peripheral blood. The receptors shown here come from an adult woman with stable Graves' hyperthyroidism.

This clonotype was observed many times. The rearrangement joins TRBV7-9 to TRBJ1-5, with 7 bases lining up with TRBD1. Germline CDR1 and CDR2: SEHNR and FQNEAQ (reference sequence). This CDR3 comprises 14 residues. Trimming at V came to 4 bases and at J to 10 bases, leaving 10 bases not matched to a gene. The CDR3 region is CASSWGTAMNPQHF. The DNA for the CDR3 is TGTGCCAGCAGCTGGGGGACAGCCATGAACCCCCAGCATTTT.

Many counts were recorded for this clonotype. This chain connects TRBV20-1 to TRBJ1-1; 8 positions match TRBD1. CDR1 and CDR2 (germline): DFQATT, SNEGSKA (reference sequence). The length of the CDR3 is 17 residues. With 2 bases clipped from V and 0 bases from J, the junction kept 11 bases outside the gene matches. This CDR3 reads CSARRWSGGGMNTEAFF. In DNA form, the CDR3 reads TGCAGTGCTAGAAGGTGGTCAGGGGGCGGGATGAACACTGAAGCTTTCTTT.

Ten or more counts support this clonotype. CDR3 nucleotide sequence: TGTGCCAGCAGCCGAGTCGGGAACACTGAAGCTTTCTTT. Translation: CASSRVGNTEAFF. The chain couples TRBV4-2 to TRBJ1-1; no clear D gene. The CDR3 loop spans 13 amino acids. CDR1 and CDR2 from the germline V gene are LGHNA and YNFKEQ. Between the trimmed V and J ends, which lost 4 bases and 1 base, there was a span of 7 bases.

This clonotype was seen repeatedly, ten times or more. The gene calls are TRBV29-1 and TRBJ2-7; 16 bases match TRBD2. V was pared by 1 base and J by 3 bases, with 12 bases of the junction left unmatched. Germline loops: CDR1 SQVTM, CDR2 ANQGSEA. The CDR3 runs 19 residues. For the CDR3, the DNA is TGCAGCGTTGAAGGAACGGGACTAGCGGGAGGGCTCGGGGGCTACGAGCAGTACTTC. Its protein product is CSVEGTGLAGGLGGYEQYF.

This chain connects TRBV7-9 to TRBJ1-3, with D maybe TRBD1 (5 bases). The germline gives CDR1 SEHNR, CDR2 FQNEAQ (reference sequence). The length of the CDR3 is 14 residues. Trimming shortened V by 5 bases and J by 0 bases, and 8 bases separated the two germline ends. The chain's CDR3 is CASSKGVSGNTIYF. CDR3 sequence (DNA): TGTGCCAGCAGCAAAGGGGTCTCTGGAAACACCATATATTTT.

This clonotype occurred many times. This chain connects TRBV6-5 to TRBJ2-2; 8 bases match TRBD1. Germline V gene lookup returns CDR1 MNHEY and CDR2 SVGAGI. V was pared by 4 bases and J by 5 bases, with 6 bases of the junction left unmatched. The CDR3 loop spans 15 amino acids. CDR3 sequence (DNA): TGTGCCAGCAGTTGGGGGACAGGAGGAACCGGGGAGCTGTTTTTT. It yields the protein CASSWGTGGTGELFF.